These T cell receptor beta chains were read from a single sample in a study of blood T cell repertoires in COVID-19. Sequenced by immunoSEQ multiplex PCR; TCRdb stores in-frame clones only, minus some. This sample has under 200,000 clones, with approximately 80% found just once. The material sequenced was peripheral blood. The receptors come from a human donor in a cohort sampled during active COVID-19. Each CDR3 is given with its conserved first and last residue. A D gene is named only where the DNA matches it firmly. Some rows mark clone size as missing; the rest say once, few, many or name a class of expanded clone.

TGTGCCAGCAGTGACTCGCCCGGGTCACTCGCAGATACGCAGTATTTT	CASSDSPGSLADTQYF	TRBJ2-3	few	TRBV6-4	NA
TGTGCCAGTAGTATCTTACAGGGGGACGAGCAGTACTTC	CASSILQGDEQYF	TRBJ2-7	once	TRBV19	TRBD1
TGTGCCAGCAGTTACCGGGGTACCTACGAGCAGTACTTC	CASSYRGTYEQYF	TRBJ2-7	NA	TRBV12-3/TRBV12-4	NA
TGTGCCAGCAGCCAAGGACAGGGATTATCCTACGAGCAGTACTTC	CASSQGQGLSYEQYF	TRBJ2-7	NA	TRBV3-1/TRBV3-2	TRBD1
TGCGCCAGCAGCCCCACAGGGACAGTTAATTCACCCCTCCACTTT	CASSPTGTVNSPLHF	TRBJ1-6	NA	TRBV4-1	TRBD1
TGTGCCAGCAGCCCGACCGGGACAGGGGTAGGGAGGTCCGGGGAGCTGTTTTTT	CASSPTGTGVGRSGELFF	TRBJ2-2	NA	TRBV7-9	TRBD1
TGTGCCAGCAGCCTCAGAGATTCGGGGGGAAACACCATATATTTT	CASSLRDSGGNTIYF	TRBJ1-3	NA	TRBV5-6	NA
TGTGCCAGCAGCCAAAGCGGGAGAGCCTCCTACGAGCAGTACTTC	CASSQSGRASYEQYF	TRBJ2-7	NA	TRBV9	TRBD2
TGTGCCAGCAGCGGAGGGCCTGGTGAGCAGTTCTTC	CASSGGPGEQFF	TRBJ2-1	NA	TRBV28	NA
TGCGCCAGCAGCTCCTACAGGGGGCTGGACGAGCAGTACTTC	CASSSYRGLDEQYF	TRBJ2-7	NA	TRBV5-1	TRBD1
TGTGCCAGCAGTAAAGGACAGCAACGGGCCAACGTCCTGACTTTC	CASSKGQQRANVLTF	TRBJ2-6	NA	TRBV25-1	NA
TGTGCCAGCAGCTTAGCTGGAGTTTATAATTCACCCCTCCACTTT	CASSLAGVYNSPLHF	TRBJ1-6	once	TRBV7-9	NA
TGTGCCAGCAGCCCCCCGACAGTAGGCCTCTATGGCTACACCTTC	CASSPPTVGLYGYTF	TRBJ1-2	NA	TRBV11-2	NA
TGTGCCATCAGTGACCTGGGCGGTAGCGGCTCTGGGGCCAACGTCCTGACTTTC	CAISDLGGSGSGANVLTF	TRBJ2-6	NA	TRBV10-3	NA
TGTGCCAGCAGCCCGACAGGGAACACTGAAGCTTTCTTT	CASSPTGNTEAFF	TRBJ1-1	NA	TRBV3-1/TRBV3-2	NA
TGTGCCAGCTCACCGGGGCGGACAGGACTGAACACTGAAGCTTTCTTT	CASSPGRTGLNTEAFF	TRBJ1-1	NA	TRBV18	TRBD1
TGCAGCGTTGATTCCGGACAGGGCGGGATCCAGTACTTC	CSVDSGQGGIQYF	TRBJ2-5	NA	TRBV29-1	TRBD1
TGCGCCAGCAGCACCCGGACTAGCGGGAGTATCCTGAATGAGCAGTTCTTC	CASSTRTSGSILNEQFF	TRBJ2-1	NA	TRBV5-1	TRBD2
TGTGCCAGCAGTTTATCCGCGGACAGGGCGAACGAGCAGTACTTC	CASSLSADRANEQYF	TRBJ2-7	NA	TRBV27	TRBD1
TGTGCCAGCAGCCTTACTAGCGGGGATTACAATGAGCAGTTCTTC	CASSLTSGDYNEQFF	TRBJ2-1	NA	TRBV6-6	TRBD2
TGTGCCAGTAGTCCCACTCCGGGATCTACAATTGAAGCTTTCTTT	CASSPTPGSTIEAFF	TRBJ1-1	NA	TRBV19	NA
TGTGCCAGCAGCCAAGTTGGGGATCAGGGTAGGCCCAACGTCCTGACTTTC	CASSQVGDQGRPNVLTF	TRBJ2-6	NA	TRBV3-1/TRBV3-2	NA
TGTGCCAGCAGCGAGGGCCTCTCCTACGAGCAGTACTTC	CASSEGLSYEQYF	TRBJ2-7	NA	TRBV6-5	NA
TGTGCCAGCGGGGGACAGGGGGCGGGGGAGCAGTACTTC	CASGGQGAGEQYF	TRBJ2-7	NA	TRBV6-5	TRBD1
TGTGCCAGCAGCGGGCCCGGGAGGTTCAATGAGCAGTTCTTC	CASSGPGRFNEQFF	TRBJ2-1	NA	TRBV9	TRBD2
TGTGCCAGCAGTTCAAGCGATAGCAATCAGCCCCAGCATTTT	CASSSSDSNQPQHF	TRBJ1-5	NA	TRBV3-1/TRBV3-2	NA
TGTGCCAGCAGCGTAGGGGGACAGGGGGCGCTTACGGACTATGGCTACACCTTC	CASSVGGQGALTDYGYTF	TRBJ1-2	NA	TRBV9	TRBD1
TGCAGCGTTCAGGGAACTAGCACAGATACGCAGTATTTT	CSVQGTSTDTQYF	TRBJ2-3	NA	TRBV29-1	NA
TGCGCCAGCAGTGATCCTGGCACGCAGTATTTT	CASSDPGTQYF	TRBJ2-3	NA	TRBV10-2	NA
TGTGCCAGCAGCCGCTTGGGACAGGGAAAGACTGAAGCTTTCTTT	CASSRLGQGKTEAFF	TRBJ1-1	few	TRBV4-2	TRBD1
TGTGCCAGCACCGCAGGGTGGGGGAACACTGAAGCTTTCTTT	CASTAGWGNTEAFF	TRBJ1-1	few	TRBV2	NA
TGTGCCAGCAGCCAAGTGGCTAGCGCAACAGATACGCAGTATTTT	CASSQVASATDTQYF	TRBJ2-3	NA	TRBV3-1/TRBV3-2	NA
TGCGCCAGCAGCGATGGCCCCACAGATACGCAGTATTTT	CASSDGPTDTQYF	TRBJ2-3	NA	TRBV5-1	NA
TGTGCCAGCTCACCGGCGGGATGGTACAATGAGCAGTTCTTC	CASSPAGWYNEQFF	TRBJ2-1	NA	TRBV18	NA
TGTGCCATCCAGGGACAGGGGAAGGACGAGCAGTACTTC	CAIQGQGKDEQYF	TRBJ2-7	NA	TRBV10-3	TRBD1
TGTGCCAGCACCTTGAGAGCGGGGGGGCTGGAGACCCAGTACTTC	CASTLRAGGLETQYF	TRBJ2-5	NA	TRBV7-2	TRBD2
TGTGCCAGCAGCCAAGATGATGGGGGGGGGCGCTCCGAGCAGTACTTC	CASSQDDGGGRSEQYF	TRBJ2-7	NA	TRBV4-2	NA
TGTGCCAGCTCACCCCCGGGAGACTACGAGCAGTACTTC	CASSPPGDYEQYF	TRBJ2-7	NA	TRBV18	NA
TGTGCCAGCAGCCTCGAGGCCTACCTTAGCACAGATACGCAGTATTTT	CASSLEAYLSTDTQYF	TRBJ2-3	few	TRBV5-4	NA
TGTGCCAGCAGCCTCGGGGGGGGCACTGAAGCTTTCTTT	CASSLGGGTEAFF	TRBJ1-1	NA	TRBV7-2	NA